The TCR beta chain described here comes from a study of CD8 T cells in ankylosing spondylitis. Remarks on this clonotype: Its antigen is not identified. A read error may explain this, as a much larger clone is one base away.

Findings and caveats of the study: There were earlier reports of some motif variants in reactive arthritis synovial fluid and blood. Characteristic of ankylosing spondylitis blood, it appeared, was a TCR beta motif comprising eight highly homologous variants. Matched synovial fluid from ankylosing spondylitis patients was reported to be enriched for disease-linked clones.

Germline loops: CDR1 MNHEY, CDR2 SVGAGI. The germline V and J ends were trimmed by 4 bases and 2 bases, with 17 bases remaining between them. CDR3 length equals 16 residues. Libraries of TCR beta came from quantitative 5'-RACE with molecular barcodes. A single record per CDR3 protein comes from TCRdb applying MiXCR to the 5' RACE reads. The table lists about 240,000 distinct CDR3 sequences, approximately 9% of them singletons. The J gene is TRBJ1-2, the V gene TRBV6-5; D remains ambiguous. Input material: blood, either unsorted or a sorted T cell fraction (not recorded which). The source is a male donor with ankylosing spondylitis or in good health (not recorded which). CDR3 loop: CASSSSNPEPNYGYTF. The CDR3 coding sequence is TGTGCCAGCAGTTCCTCGAACCCAGAACCCAACTATGGCTACACCTTC.